These 24 T cell receptor beta chains were all obtained from the same sample, sequenced in a study of blood T cell repertoires in COVID-19. TCRdb's table, derived via immunoSEQ multiplex PCR, lists solely in-frame clones and lacks some. The repertoire consists of about 55,000 clones, with around nine tenths occurring once and the leading ten covering around 8.5%. The material sequenced was peripheral blood. These receptors all come from a man aged 55 to 70 with active COVID-19.

The CDR3 DNA follows: TGCAGCGTTGAATGGCGGCAGGGCCACTACACCTTC. Translated, it gives CSVEWRQGHYTF. The chain couples TRBV29-1 to TRBJ1-2; tentative D call: TRBD1 (5 bases). Trimming cost V 2 bases and J 10 bases, with 14 bases left between them. Germline values: CDR1 SQVTM, CDR2 ANQGSEA. The CDR3 extends over 12 amino acids. The entire variable domain, with the rest obtained from reference TRBV29-1 and TRBJ1-2, is as follows: SAVISQKPSRDICQRGTSLTIQCQVDSQVTMMFWYRQQPGQSLTLIATANQGSEATYESGFVIDKFPISRPNLTFSTLTVSNMSPEDSSIYLCSVEWRQGHYTFGSGTRLTVV.

The J gene is TRBJ2-3, the V gene TRBV5-1, with 10 bases aligning to TRBD2. There are 17 residues in the CDR3. Germline CDR1 SGHRS, CDR2 YFSETQ. V lost 1 base, J lost 4 bases, and 9 bases stayed unmatched. The CDR3 is CASSLSPLAGVPDTQYF. For the CDR3, the DNA is TGCGCCAGCAGCTTGTCGCCCCTAGCGGGAGTTCCAGATACGCAGTATTTT.

The chain joins TRBV4-1 to TRBJ2-7; 7 positions match TRBD1. This CDR3 spans 15 amino acids. Trimming cost V 3 bases and J 3 bases; bases outside gene matches: 8. Germline CDR1 reads MGHRA; CDR2 reads YSYEKL. The CDR3 region has the DNA TGCGCCAGCAGCCAGGGGACAGACCGGGTCTACGAGCAGTACTTC. Residues: CASSQGTDRVYEQYF.

The rearrangement joins TRBV10-2 to TRBJ1-1, with D tentatively TRBD1 (6 bases). Germline assignment: CDR1 WSHSY and CDR2 SAAADI. With 3 bases removed from V and 1 base from J, the gap between germline ends came to 9 bases. This CDR3 has 14 residues. CDR3 region: CASSDWTENTEAFF. DNA for the CDR3: TGCGCCAGCAGTGACTGGACAGAGAACACTGAAGCTTTCTTT.

The genes are TRBV19 and TRBJ2-1, with D possibly being TRBD2 (6 bases). The CDR3 totals 16 residues. The germline gives CDR1 LNHDA, CDR2 SQIVND (reference sequence). V shed 4 bases and J shed 0 bases, with 13 bases lying between them. CDR3 nucleotides: TGTGCCAGTAGTACCTTGACTAGGGGCTCCTACAATGAGCAGTTCTTC. It codes for CASSTLTRGSYNEQFF.

The chain couples TRBV2 to TRBJ2-4; D perhaps matches TRBD2 (5 bases). The germline V gene encodes CDR1 SNHLY and CDR2 FYNNEI. The V gene lost 6 bases and the J gene lost 0 bases, with 18 bases spanning the gap. The CDR3 sequence is 17 residues long. CDR3 sequence (DNA): TGTGCCAGCAGCGAAAGCGGAATAAGACTAGCCAAAAACATTCAGTACTTC. It specifies CASSESGIRLAKNIQYF.

The V and J genes are TRBV19 and TRBJ1-2, with TRBD1 matching 7 bases. The CDR3 is 17 residues long. From germline, CDR1 is LNHDA and CDR2 SQIVND (reference sequence). V was pared by 5 bases and J by 4 bases, with 16 bases of the junction left unmatched. The CDR3 region has the DNA TGTGCCAGTAGTCCCTCATCCTCGACAGGGTTCAGCTATGGCTACACCTTC. Translated: CASSPSSSTGFSYGYTF.

The chain carries TRBV7-2 and TRBJ2-1; D is undetermined. V was trimmed by 4 bases and J by 6 bases, leaving 7 bases between them. CDR1 and CDR2 from the germline V gene are SGHTA and FQGNSA. This CDR3 region has 12 residues. CDR3 coding DNA: TGTGCCAGCAGCTACGACACCAATGAGCAGTTCTTC. Its translation: CASSYDTNEQFF. Combining the CDR3 with reference TRBV7-2 and TRBJ2-1 gives the whole variable domain GAGVSQSPSNKVTEKGKDVELRCDPISGHTALYWYRQSLGQGLEFLIYFQGNSAPDKSGLPSDRFSAERTGGSVSTLTIQRTQQEDSAVYLCASSYDTNEQFFGPGTRLTVL.

The rearrangement joins TRBV18 to TRBJ2-7, with 8 bases matching TRBD1. The J segment lost 5 bases and the V segment lost 2 bases, leaving 8 bases of the junction unmatched. The CDR3 runs to 15 residues. The germline V gene encodes CDR1 KGHSH and CDR2 LQKENI. The CDR3 sequence is CASSPTQGARNEQYF. CDR3 nucleotide sequence: TGTGCCAGCTCACCAACCCAGGGGGCGCGGAACGAGCAGTACTTC.

The chain combines TRBV6-5 with TRBJ2-1; possibly TRBD2 for D (5 bases). The germline CDR1 and CDR2 sequences are MNHEY and SVGAGI. V was trimmed by 9 bases and J by 9 bases, leaving 9 bases between them. The CDR3 extends over 10 amino acids. CDR3: CARKAGEQFF. CDR3 in DNA: TGTGCCAGGAAGGCGGGTGAGCAGTTCTTC.

The chain uses TRBV12-3 or TRBV12-4 and TRBJ2-5; D ambiguous. The CDR3 spans 12 residues. V lost 3 bases and J 2 bases, leaving 4 bases between the germline ends. CDR3 nucleotide sequence: TGTGCCAGCAGTTTCTATCAAGAGACCCAGTACTTC. It encodes CASSFYQETQYF.

The chain carries TRBV24-1 and TRBJ1-1; no clear D. This CDR3 is 15 amino acids long. Per germline, CDR1 KGHDR and CDR2 SFDVKD. Between the trimmed V and J ends, which lost 5 bases and 0 bases, there was a span of 12 bases. The CDR3 reads CATSVYTDMNTEAFF. The CDR3, as DNA: TGTGCCACCAGTGTATATACAGATATGAACACTGAAGCTTTCTTT.

The V gene is TRBV27, the J gene TRBJ1-2; D perhaps matches TRBD1 (5 bases). The germline V and J ends were trimmed by 5 bases and 7 bases, with 14 bases remaining between them. The CDR3 consists of 13 residues. Per the germline V gene, CDR1 is MNHEY and CDR2 is SMNVEV (reference sequence). This CDR3 reads CASSDTGMSGYTF. The CDR3 DNA is TGTGCCAGCAGTGACACAGGCATGTCTGGCTACACCTTC.

This rearrangement joins TRBV5-4 to TRBJ2-4; the match to TRBD2 covers 8 bases. This CDR3 has 19 amino acids. The germline gives CDR1 SGHNT, CDR2 YYREEE (reference sequence). The V and J ends lost 4 bases and 2 bases, in that order; junction bases with no gene match: 17. CDR3 nucleotide sequence: TGTGCCAGCAGCGATGGGACTAGGAGTCTAAAAGGGTCCAAAAACATTCAGTACTTC. Protein sequence: CASSDGTRSLKGSKNIQYF. The whole variable domain, remainder taken from reference TRBV5-4 and TRBJ2-4, is ETGVTQSPTHLIKTRGQQVTLRCSSQSGHNTVSWYQQALGQGPQFIFQYYREEENGRGNFPPRFSGLQFPNYSSELNVNALELDDSALYLCASSDGTRSLKGSKNIQYFGAGTRLSVL.

The chain carries TRBV28 and TRBJ2-6, with D possibly TRBD1 on 6 matching bases. Germline loops: CDR1 MDHEN, CDR2 SYDVKM. The CDR3 totals 14 residues. Trimming removed 5 bases from V and 4 bases from J, with 9 bases in between. CDR3 coding DNA: TGTGCCAGCAGTACAGGGTTCGGGGCCAACGTCCTGACTTTC. Encoded protein: CASSTGFGANVLTF.

This chain links TRBV6-4 with TRBJ2-2, with TRBD2 matching over 7 bases. Per germline, CDR1 MRHNA and CDR2 SNTAGT. V dropped 6 bases and J dropped 1; count of bases not matched to a gene: 8. There are 16 residues in the CDR3. Here the CDR3 reads CASRPLASGNTGELFF. In DNA, the CDR3 is TGTGCCAGCAGGCCTCTGGCTAGCGGGAACACCGGGGAGCTGTTTTTT.

The chain combines TRBV3-1 (or the pseudogene TRBV3-2) with TRBJ2-7; 14 nucleotides line up with TRBD2. Unmatched junction bases numbered 15, after V lost 3 bases and J lost 5 bases. Germline V gives CDR1 LGHDT, CDR2 YNNKEL (reference sequence). The CDR3 has 19 amino acids. CDR3 region: CASSHGGTSGSTVGDEQYF. DNA of the CDR3: TGTGCCAGCAGCCACGGGGGGACTAGCGGGAGTACGGTCGGAGACGAGCAGTACTTC.

Notes on this clone: The junction departs from the called germline gene at one end, perhaps through a read error. CDR3 in DNA: TGCGCCAGCAGTGAGTCGCAGGGGAACGCTGAAGCTTTCTTT. Protein: CASSESQGNAEAFF. The V and J genes are TRBV10-1 and TRBJ1-1; tentatively, D is TRBD1 (6 bases). CDR3 length: 14 amino acids. CDR1 and CDR2 from the germline V gene are WNHNN and SYGVQD (reference sequence).

V and J are TRBV5-1 and TRBJ2-7; D unresolved. Germline-derived CDR1 and CDR2 are SGHRS and YFSETQ. CDR3 length: 13 residues. Trimming cost V 3 bases and J 7 bases, with 14 bases left between them. CDR3 nucleotides: TGCGCCAGCAGCTACGACCCCGAGGAAGAGCAGTACTTC. Translated: CASSYDPEEEQYF.

The J gene is TRBJ2-1, the V gene TRBV6-6; no reliable D call. The CDR3 is 12 residues long. Germline V gene lookup returns CDR1 MNHNY and CDR2 SVGAGI (reference sequence). V dropped 2 bases and J dropped 9 bases, with 8 bases sitting between them. In nucleotides, the CDR3 is TGTGCCAGCAGTTACGGAGTCGCTGAGCAGTTCTTC. Residues: CASSYGVAEQFF.

This sequence joins TRBV5-1 and TRBJ2-3; TRBD2 aligns across 7 bases. The CDR3 is made up of 15 amino acids. The germline V gene encodes CDR1 SGHRS and CDR2 YFSETQ. J lost 3 bases, V lost 4 bases, and 8 bases had no gene match. The CDR3 protein is CASSPDRGRTDTQYF. In DNA, the CDR3 is TGCGCCAGCAGCCCGGACCGCGGGAGAACAGATACGCAGTATTTT.

The chain couples TRBV5-1 to TRBJ2-3; TRBD1 matches 7 bases. In germline, CDR1 is SGHRS, CDR2 YFSETQ. The CDR3 totals 17 residues. V lost 0 bases, J lost 2 bases, and 9 bases stayed unmatched. CDR3 sequence: CASSLGLRTGLTDTQYF. The CDR3 coding sequence is TGCGCCAGCAGCTTGGGCCTACGGACAGGACTCACAGATACGCAGTATTTT.

The rearrangement links TRBV27 to TRBJ2-7; the match to TRBD1 covers 10 bases. Per germline, CDR1 MNHEY and CDR2 SMNVEV (reference sequence). Trimming cost V 6 bases and J 6 bases; bases outside gene matches: 17. The CDR3 has 17 amino acids. The CDR3 spells CASRDRGKGTIRPEQYF. The CDR3 region has the DNA TGTGCCAGCAGGGACAGGGGGAAGGGGACCATACGGCCCGAGCAGTACTTC.

The chain couples TRBV5-4 to TRBJ1-4; possibly TRBD1 for D (5 bases). V was shortened by 1 base and J by 8 bases, with 9 bases between the two germline ends. CDR3 size: 13 residues. Germline CDR1 reads SGHNT; CDR2 reads YYREEE (reference sequence). This chain's CDR3 is CASSLPGNEKLFF. The CDR3, as DNA: TGTGCCAGCAGCTTGCCAGGGAACGAAAAACTGTTTTTT.